Each of the 16 T cell receptor beta chains below was sequenced from the same sample in a study of cytomegalovirus exposure and HLA in healthy donors. Primers: 60 Vbeta forward and 13 Jbeta reverse. Generated by immunoSEQ multiplex PCR, the TCRdb table keeps only in-frame clones and is missing some. The sample has about 88,000 clones, just under 90% seen once. Sequencing was done on a sample of PBMCs. Receptor source: a man younger than 35 in good health and CMV-seronegative.

The chain is built from TRBV6-4 and TRBJ1-6; TRBD1 aligns across 9 bases. Germline lookup yields CDR1 MRHNA and CDR2 SNTAGT. Trimming at V came to 6 bases and at J to 7 bases, leaving 4 bases not matched to a gene. The CDR3 covers 14 residues. CDR3 sequence reads: CASRPDRGNSPLHF. As DNA, the CDR3 is TGTGCCAGCAGACCCGACAGGGGGAATTCACCCCTCCACTTT.

The V and J genes are TRBV4-1 and TRBJ2-5; 9 bases match TRBD2. The J call may be in error: the DNA end matches TRBJ2-7 better. Germline assignment: CDR1 MGHRA and CDR2 YSYEKL. The CDR3 spans 19 residues. This CDR3 is CASSQVRFSGSAIGIEQYF. DNA for the CDR3: TGCGCCAGCAGCCAAGTCCGTTTTAGCGGGAGTGCTATCGGGATCGAGCAGTACTTC.

This chain links TRBV4-2 with TRBJ2-2; D possibly corresponds to TRBD1 (5 bases). Germline V gives CDR1 LGHNA, CDR2 YNFKEQ. V lost 0 bases and J lost 6, with 11 bases in between. The CDR3 extends over 15 amino acids. The CDR3 DNA sequence: TGTGCCAGCAGCCAAGATATTGGGGCGGCCGGGGAGCTGTTTTTT. Translation gives CASSQDIGAAGELFF.

The V gene is TRBV5-1, the J gene TRBJ1-5, with D perhaps matching TRBD1 (6 bases). V dropped 1 base and J dropped 1 base, with 9 bases sitting between them. The CDR3 spans 15 residues. Germline V gives CDR1 SGHRS, CDR2 YFSETQ. The CDR3: CASSLTGKSNQPQHF. Here the CDR3 DNA reads TGCGCCAGCAGCTTGACAGGGAAGAGCAATCAGCCCCAGCATTTT.

About this clone: One end of the junction is discordant with germline, which a read error may explain. The rearrangement joins TRBV7-7 to TRBJ2-2, with 7 bases that match TRBD1. CDR3 length: 15 amino acids. Germline lookup yields CDR1 SSHAT and CDR2 FNYEAQ (reference sequence). The CDR3, as DNA: TGTGCTAGCAGCCCAGGGACAGCGAACACCGGGGAGCTGTTTTTT. Its translation: CASSPGTANTGELFF.

The chain carries TRBV10-3 and TRBJ2-3; D may be TRBD1 (5 bases). This CDR3 spans 16 amino acids. Trimming took off 0 bases at V and 0 bases at J, with 10 bases between the two ends. Per the germline V gene, CDR1 is ENHRY and CDR2 is SYGVKD. Written as DNA, the CDR3 is TGTGCCATCAGTGAGTCAGCAGGGTATAGCACAGATACGCAGTATTTT. Protein sequence: CAISESAGYSTDTQYF.

Written as DNA, the CDR3 is TGTGCCAGCAGTCCACTAGCGGGAAGGTCCTACGAGCAGTACTTC. This encodes CASSPLAGRSYEQYF. V gene TRBV27 combines with J gene TRBJ2-5; 10 bases are a match to TRBD2. Near its end, the DNA agrees better with TRBJ2-7, so the J call may be wrong. CDR3 length equals 15 residues. CDR1 and CDR2 from the germline V gene are MNHEY and SMNVEV (reference sequence).

The rearrangement uses TRBV4-2 and TRBJ2-5; TRBD2 aligns across 7 bases. V was clipped by 1 base and J by 2 bases; unmatched bases: 4. This CDR3 spans 15 amino acids. The germline V gene encodes CDR1 LGHNA and CDR2 YNFKEQ. The CDR3 loop reads CASSQVLAAQETQYF. The DNA of the CDR3 is TGTGCCAGCAGCCAAGTTCTAGCGGCACAAGAGACCCAGTACTTC.

The chain uses TRBV14 and TRBJ2-5; 9 bases align to TRBD1. Matching the DNA end better, TRBJ2-7 makes the J call doubtful. This CDR3 has 17 residues. Germline V gives CDR1 SGHDN, CDR2 FVKESK. In DNA, the CDR3 is TGTGCCAGCAGCCTCAGGACAGGGGTCTCTTCTAGCCACGAGCAGTACTTC. This encodes CASSLRTGVSSSHEQYF.

J is TRBJ2-7 and V is TRBV29-1, with D perhaps matching TRBD1 (6 bases). The CDR3 has 14 residues. Trimming removed 4 bases at V and 2 bases at J, with 15 bases between. Germline V CDR1 and CDR2: SQVTM, ANQGSEA. In DNA, the CDR3 is TGCAGCGTTGTTTTCGGAACAGGGACCTACGAGCAGTACTTC. Translated, it gives CSVVFGTGTYEQYF.

Here the CDR3 reads CASSRKKDSQQYF. The CDR3 DNA sequence: TGTGCCAGTAGTCGCAAAAAGGACAGCCAGCAGTACTTC. The chain carries TRBV19 and TRBJ2-7; perhaps TRBD1 as D (6 bases). CDR1 is LNHDA, CDR2 SQIVND, per germline (reference sequence). With 5 bases removed from V and 8 bases from J, the gap between germline ends came to 16 bases. The CDR3 length is 13 residues.

This chain connects TRBV5-8 to TRBJ2-1, with a possible D match to TRBD2 (6 bases). Trimming shortened V by 0 bases and J by 6 bases, and 19 bases separated the two germline ends. CDR1 and CDR2 from the germline V gene are SGHTS and YDEGEE. This CDR3 is built from 17 residues. CDR3 DNA: TGTGCCAGCAGCTTGGCCGGGTCGCGACTAGGTCCCAATGAGCAGTTCTTC. This codes for CASSLAGSRLGPNEQFF.

This rearrangement joins TRBV25-1 to TRBJ1-2; possibly TRBD1 for D (5 bases). Germline values: CDR1 MGHDK, CDR2 SYGVNS. V lost 5 bases to trimming and J lost 13 bases, with 14 bases between them. This CDR3 region has 11 residues. CDR3 sequence (DNA): TGTGCCAGCAGTTCACTCAGGGAAGCCACCTTC. Translating gives CASSSLREATF.

This CDR3 is CASSPTVNYGYTF. The DNA for the CDR3 is TGTGCCAGCAGCCCGACAGTCAACTATGGCTACACCTTC. This chain links TRBV6-5 with TRBJ1-2; D perhaps matches TRBD1 (5 bases). The V end was cut by 6 bases, the J end by 2 bases, with 10 bases between. Germline V gives CDR1 MNHEY, CDR2 SVGAGI. This CDR3 contains 13 residues.

The genes are TRBV28 and TRBJ1-5; the match to TRBD1 covers 7 bases. The CDR3 has 15 residues. The V gene end was trimmed by 7 bases and the J gene end by 3 bases; junction bases not matched to a gene: 9. Germline CDR1 is MDHEN and CDR2 is SYDVKM. The chain's CDR3 is CASTGGQTLNQPQHF. The CDR3 coding sequence is TGTGCCAGCACCGGGGGACAGACGCTCAATCAGCCCCAGCATTTT.

This rearrangement joins TRBV5-4 to TRBJ2-5; 14 nucleotides agree with TRBD2. The CDR3 covers 16 residues. Germline CDR1 and CDR2: SGHNT and YYREEE (reference sequence). The V segment lost 3 bases and the J segment 2 bases; nucleotides outside the gene matches: 3. The CDR3 loop is CASSYRLAGGQETQYF. In DNA form, the CDR3 reads TGTGCCAGCAGCTACCGACTAGCGGGAGGGCAAGAGACCCAGTACTTC.